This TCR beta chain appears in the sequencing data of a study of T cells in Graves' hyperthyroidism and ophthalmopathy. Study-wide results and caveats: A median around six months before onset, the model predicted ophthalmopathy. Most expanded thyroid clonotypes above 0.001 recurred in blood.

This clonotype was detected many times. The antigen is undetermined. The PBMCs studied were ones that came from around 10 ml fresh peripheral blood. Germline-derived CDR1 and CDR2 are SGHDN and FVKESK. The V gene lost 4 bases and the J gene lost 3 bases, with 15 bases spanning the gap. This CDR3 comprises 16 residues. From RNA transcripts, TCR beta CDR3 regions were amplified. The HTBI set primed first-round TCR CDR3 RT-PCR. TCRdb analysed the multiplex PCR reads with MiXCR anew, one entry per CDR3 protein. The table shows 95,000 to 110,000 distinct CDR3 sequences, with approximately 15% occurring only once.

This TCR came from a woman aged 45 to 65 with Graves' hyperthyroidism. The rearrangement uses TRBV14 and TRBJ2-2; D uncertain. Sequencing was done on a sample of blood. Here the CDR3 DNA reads TGTGCCAGCAGCCCTCGACACTCGGCCTACACCGGGGAGCTGTTTTTT. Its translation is CASSPRHSAYTGELFF.